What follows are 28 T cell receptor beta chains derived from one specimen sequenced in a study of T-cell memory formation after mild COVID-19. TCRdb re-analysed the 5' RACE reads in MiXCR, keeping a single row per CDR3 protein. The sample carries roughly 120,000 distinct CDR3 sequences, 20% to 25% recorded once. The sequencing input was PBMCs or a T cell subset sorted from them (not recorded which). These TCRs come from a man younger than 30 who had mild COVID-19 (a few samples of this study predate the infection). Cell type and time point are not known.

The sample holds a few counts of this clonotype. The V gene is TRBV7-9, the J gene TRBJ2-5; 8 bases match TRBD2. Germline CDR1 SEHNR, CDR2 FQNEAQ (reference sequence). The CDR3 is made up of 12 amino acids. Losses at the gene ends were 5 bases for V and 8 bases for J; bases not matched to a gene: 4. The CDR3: CASSIRGGTQYF. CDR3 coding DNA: TGTGCCAGCAGCATACGGGGGGGAACCCAGTACTTC.

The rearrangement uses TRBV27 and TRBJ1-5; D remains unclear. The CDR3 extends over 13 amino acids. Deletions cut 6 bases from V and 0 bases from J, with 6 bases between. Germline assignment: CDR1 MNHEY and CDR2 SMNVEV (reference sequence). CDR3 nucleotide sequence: TGTGCCAGCAGCCTGGATAGCAATCAGCCCCAGCATTTT. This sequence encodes CASSLDSNQPQHF.

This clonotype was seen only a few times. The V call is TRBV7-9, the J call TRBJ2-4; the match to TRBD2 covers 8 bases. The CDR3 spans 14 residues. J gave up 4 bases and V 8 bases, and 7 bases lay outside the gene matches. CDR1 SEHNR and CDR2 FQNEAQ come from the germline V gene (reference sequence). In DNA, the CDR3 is TGTGCCAGCGCCAACGGCGGGGGGAAAAACATTCAGTACTTC. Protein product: CASANGGGKNIQYF.

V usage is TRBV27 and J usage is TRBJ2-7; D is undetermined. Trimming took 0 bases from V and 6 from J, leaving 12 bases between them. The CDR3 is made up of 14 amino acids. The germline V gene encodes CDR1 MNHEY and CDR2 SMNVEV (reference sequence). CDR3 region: CASSLSGRRAEQYF. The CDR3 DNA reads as TGTGCCAGCAGTTTATCTGGCAGAAGGGCCGAGCAGTACTTC.

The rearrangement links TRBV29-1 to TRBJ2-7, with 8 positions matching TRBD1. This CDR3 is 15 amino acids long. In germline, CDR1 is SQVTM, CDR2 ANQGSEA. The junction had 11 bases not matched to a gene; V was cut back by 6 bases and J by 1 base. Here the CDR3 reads CSVRDPGQVSYEQYF. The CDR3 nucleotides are TGCAGCGTCCGCGACCCGGGACAGGTGTCCTACGAGCAGTACTTC.

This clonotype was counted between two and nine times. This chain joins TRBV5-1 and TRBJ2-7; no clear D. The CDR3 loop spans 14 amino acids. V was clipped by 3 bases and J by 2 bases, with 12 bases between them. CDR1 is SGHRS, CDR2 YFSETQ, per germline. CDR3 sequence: CASSSSSTPYEQYF. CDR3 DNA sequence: TGCGCCAGCAGCTCCAGTAGTACCCCCTACGAGCAGTACTTC.

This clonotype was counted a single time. This CDR3 reads CASSRDRRSEEAFF. Written as DNA, the CDR3 is TGTGCCAGCAGCAGGGACAGGAGGTCAGAGGAAGCTTTCTTT. This chain links TRBV7-9 with TRBJ1-1; TRBD1 matches 8 bases. Trimming cost V 5 bases and J 8 bases; bases outside gene matches: 10. The CDR3 covers 14 residues. Germline V gene lookup returns CDR1 SEHNR and CDR2 FQNEAQ (reference sequence).

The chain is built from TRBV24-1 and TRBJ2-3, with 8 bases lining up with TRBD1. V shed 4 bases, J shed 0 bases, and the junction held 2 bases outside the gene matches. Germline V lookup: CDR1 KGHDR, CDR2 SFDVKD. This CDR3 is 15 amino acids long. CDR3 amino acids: CATSETGASTDTQYF. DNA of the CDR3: TGTGCCACCAGTGAGACAGGGGCCAGCACAGATACGCAGTATTTT.

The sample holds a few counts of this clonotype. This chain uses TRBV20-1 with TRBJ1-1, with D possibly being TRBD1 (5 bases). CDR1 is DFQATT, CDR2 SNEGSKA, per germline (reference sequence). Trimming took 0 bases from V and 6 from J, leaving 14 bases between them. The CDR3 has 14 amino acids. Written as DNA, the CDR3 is TGCAGTGCTAGAGATCCCCACCGGGGCGCTGAAGCTTTCTTT. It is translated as CSARDPHRGAEAFF.

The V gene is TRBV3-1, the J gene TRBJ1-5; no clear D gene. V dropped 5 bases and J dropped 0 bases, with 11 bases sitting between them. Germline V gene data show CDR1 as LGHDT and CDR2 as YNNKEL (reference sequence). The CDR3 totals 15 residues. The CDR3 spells CASSSTTYSNQPQHF. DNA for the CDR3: TGTGCCAGCAGCTCTACCACTTATAGCAATCAGCCCCAGCATTTT.

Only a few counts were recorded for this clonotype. CDR3: CASSSGKRGGYEQYF. The DNA for the CDR3 is TGTGCCAGCAGCTCAGGGAAGCGGGGGGGCTACGAGCAGTACTTC. The J gene is TRBJ2-7, the V gene TRBV9, with 10 nucleotides matching TRBD2. V lost 4 bases to trimming and J lost 3 bases; unmatched junction nucleotides: 7. CDR1 is SGDLS, CDR2 YYNGEE, per germline. The CDR3 runs to 15 residues.

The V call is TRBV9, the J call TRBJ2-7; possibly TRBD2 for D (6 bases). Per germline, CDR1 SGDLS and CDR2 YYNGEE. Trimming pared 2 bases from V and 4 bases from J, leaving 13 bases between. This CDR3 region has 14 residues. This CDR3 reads CASSVGTLAYEQYF. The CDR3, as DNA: TGTGCCAGCAGCGTGGGGACTTTGGCTTACGAGCAGTACTTC.

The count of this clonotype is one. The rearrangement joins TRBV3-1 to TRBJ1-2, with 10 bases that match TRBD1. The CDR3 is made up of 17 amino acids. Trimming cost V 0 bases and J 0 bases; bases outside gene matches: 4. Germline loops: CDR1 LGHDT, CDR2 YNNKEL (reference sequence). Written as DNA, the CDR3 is TGTGCCAGCAGCCAAGAGAGACAGGGGGCGGCTAACTATGGCTACACCTTC. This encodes CASSQERQGAANYGYTF. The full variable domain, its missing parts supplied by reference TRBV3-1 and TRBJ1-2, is DTAVSQTPKYLVTQMGNDKSIKCEQNLGHDTMYWYKQDSKKFLKIMFSYNNKELIINETVPNRFSPKSPDKAHLNLHINSLELGDSAVYFCASSQERQGAANYGYTFGSGTRLTVV.

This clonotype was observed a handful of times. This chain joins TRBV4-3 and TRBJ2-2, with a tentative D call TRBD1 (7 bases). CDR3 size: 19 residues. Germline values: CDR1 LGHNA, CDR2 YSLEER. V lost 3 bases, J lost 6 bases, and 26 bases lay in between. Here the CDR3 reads CASSHHRSAGGFRAGELFF. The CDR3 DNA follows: TGCGCCAGCAGCCACCACCGTTCCGCAGGGGGGTTTAGGGCCGGGGAGCTGTTTTTT.

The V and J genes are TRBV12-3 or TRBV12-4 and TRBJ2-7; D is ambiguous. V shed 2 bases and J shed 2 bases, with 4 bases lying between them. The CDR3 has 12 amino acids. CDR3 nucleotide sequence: TGTGCCAGCAGTTTAAGGACCTACGAGCAGTACTTC. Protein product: CASSLRTYEQYF.

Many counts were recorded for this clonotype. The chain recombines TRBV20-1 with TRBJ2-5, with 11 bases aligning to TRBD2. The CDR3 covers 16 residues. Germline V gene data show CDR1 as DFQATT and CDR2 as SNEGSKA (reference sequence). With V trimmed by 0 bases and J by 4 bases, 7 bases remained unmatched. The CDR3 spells CSARDLMTSGVETQYF. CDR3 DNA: TGCAGTGCTAGAGATCTAATGACTAGCGGGGTAGAGACCCAGTACTTC.

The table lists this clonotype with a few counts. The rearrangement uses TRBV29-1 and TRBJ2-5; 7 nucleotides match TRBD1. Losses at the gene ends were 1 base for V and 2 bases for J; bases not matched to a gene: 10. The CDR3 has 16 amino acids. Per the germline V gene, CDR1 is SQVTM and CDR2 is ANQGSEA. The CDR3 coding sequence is TGCAGCGTTGAAGGGACGAGGGGGCAGGGGCAAGAGACCCAGTACTTC. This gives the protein CSVEGTRGQGQETQYF.

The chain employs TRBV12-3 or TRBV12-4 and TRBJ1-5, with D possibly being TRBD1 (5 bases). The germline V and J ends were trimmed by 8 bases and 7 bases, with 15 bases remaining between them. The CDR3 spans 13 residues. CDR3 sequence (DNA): TGTGCCAGCGTCAAGGGGTTACGGCAGCCCCAGCATTTT. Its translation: CASVKGLRQPQHF.

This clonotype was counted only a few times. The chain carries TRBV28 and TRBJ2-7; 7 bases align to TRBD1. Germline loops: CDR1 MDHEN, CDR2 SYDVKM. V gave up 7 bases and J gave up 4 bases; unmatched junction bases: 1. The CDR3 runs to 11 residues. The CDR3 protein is CASKQGYEQYF. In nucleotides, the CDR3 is TGTGCCAGCAAACAGGGGTACGAGCAGTACTTC. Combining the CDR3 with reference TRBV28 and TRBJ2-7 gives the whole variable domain DVKVTQSSRYLVKRTGEKVFLECVQDMDHENMFWYRQDPGLGLRLIYFSYDVKMKEKGDIPEGYSVSREKKERFSLILESASTNQTSMYLCASKQGYEQYFGPGTRLTVT.

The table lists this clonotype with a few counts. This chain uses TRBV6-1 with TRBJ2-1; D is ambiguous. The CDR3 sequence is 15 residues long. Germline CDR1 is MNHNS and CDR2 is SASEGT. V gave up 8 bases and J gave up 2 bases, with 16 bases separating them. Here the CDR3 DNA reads TGTGCCAGCTCAGCAGTTCGAAATCCCTACAATGAGCAGTTCTTC. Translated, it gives CASSAVRNPYNEQFF.

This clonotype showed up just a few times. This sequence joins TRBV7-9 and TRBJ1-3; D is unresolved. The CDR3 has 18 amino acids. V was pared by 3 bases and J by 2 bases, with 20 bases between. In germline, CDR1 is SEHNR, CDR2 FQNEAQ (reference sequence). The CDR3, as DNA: TGTGCCAGCAGCTTTCCCCCAGGACTGGATCCCACTGGAAACACCATATATTTT. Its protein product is CASSFPPGLDPTGNTIYF.

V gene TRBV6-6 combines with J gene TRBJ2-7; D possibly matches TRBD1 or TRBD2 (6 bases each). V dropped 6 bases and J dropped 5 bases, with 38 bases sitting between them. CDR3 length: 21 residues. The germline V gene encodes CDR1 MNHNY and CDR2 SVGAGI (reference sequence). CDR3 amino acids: CASSRRGSGADPGGSGDEQYF. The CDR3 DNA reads TGTGCCAGCAGCCGACGGGGATCGGGGGCGGATCCTGGAGGTTCGGGCGACGAGCAGTACTTC.

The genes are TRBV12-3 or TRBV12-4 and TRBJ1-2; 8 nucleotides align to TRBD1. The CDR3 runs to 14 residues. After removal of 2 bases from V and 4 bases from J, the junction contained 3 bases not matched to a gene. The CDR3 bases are TGTGCCAGCAGTTTAAACAGGGGGTCCTATGGCTACACCTTC. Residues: CASSLNRGSYGYTF.

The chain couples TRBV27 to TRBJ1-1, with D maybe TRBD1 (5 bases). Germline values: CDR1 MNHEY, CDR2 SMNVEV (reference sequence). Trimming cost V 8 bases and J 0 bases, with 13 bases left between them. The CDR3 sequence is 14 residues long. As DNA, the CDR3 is TGTGCCAGCTCCCCAGAGGGGCTGAACACTGAAGCTTTCTTT. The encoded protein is CASSPEGLNTEAFF.

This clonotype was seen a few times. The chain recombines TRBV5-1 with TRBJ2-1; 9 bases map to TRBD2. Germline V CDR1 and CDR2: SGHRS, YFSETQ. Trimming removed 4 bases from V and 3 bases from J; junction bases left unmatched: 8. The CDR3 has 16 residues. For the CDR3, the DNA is TGCGCCAGCAGCGGGTCTGCGGGGGGGCTCTACAATGAGCAGTTCTTC. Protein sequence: CASSGSAGGLYNEQFF.

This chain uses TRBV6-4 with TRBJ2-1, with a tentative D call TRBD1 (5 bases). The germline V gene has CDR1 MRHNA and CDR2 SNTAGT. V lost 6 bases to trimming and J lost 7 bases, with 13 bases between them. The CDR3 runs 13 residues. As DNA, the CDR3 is TGTGCCAGCAGATCAGGGTATGGGAATGAGCAGTTCTTC. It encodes CASRSGYGNEQFF.

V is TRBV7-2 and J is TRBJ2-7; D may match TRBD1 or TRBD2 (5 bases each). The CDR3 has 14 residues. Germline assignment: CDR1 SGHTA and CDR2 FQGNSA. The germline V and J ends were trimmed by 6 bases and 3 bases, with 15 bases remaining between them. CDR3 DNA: TGTGCCAGCAGGAAAGCGGACACATACTACGAGCAGTACTTC. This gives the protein CASRKADTYYEQYF.

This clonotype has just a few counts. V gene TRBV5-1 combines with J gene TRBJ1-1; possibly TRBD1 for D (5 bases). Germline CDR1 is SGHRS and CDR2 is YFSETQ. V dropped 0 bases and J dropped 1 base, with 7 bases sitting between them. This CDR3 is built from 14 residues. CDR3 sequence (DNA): TGCGCCAGCAGCTTGGCAGGGAAGAACACTGAAGCTTTCTTT. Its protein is CASSLAGKNTEAFF.